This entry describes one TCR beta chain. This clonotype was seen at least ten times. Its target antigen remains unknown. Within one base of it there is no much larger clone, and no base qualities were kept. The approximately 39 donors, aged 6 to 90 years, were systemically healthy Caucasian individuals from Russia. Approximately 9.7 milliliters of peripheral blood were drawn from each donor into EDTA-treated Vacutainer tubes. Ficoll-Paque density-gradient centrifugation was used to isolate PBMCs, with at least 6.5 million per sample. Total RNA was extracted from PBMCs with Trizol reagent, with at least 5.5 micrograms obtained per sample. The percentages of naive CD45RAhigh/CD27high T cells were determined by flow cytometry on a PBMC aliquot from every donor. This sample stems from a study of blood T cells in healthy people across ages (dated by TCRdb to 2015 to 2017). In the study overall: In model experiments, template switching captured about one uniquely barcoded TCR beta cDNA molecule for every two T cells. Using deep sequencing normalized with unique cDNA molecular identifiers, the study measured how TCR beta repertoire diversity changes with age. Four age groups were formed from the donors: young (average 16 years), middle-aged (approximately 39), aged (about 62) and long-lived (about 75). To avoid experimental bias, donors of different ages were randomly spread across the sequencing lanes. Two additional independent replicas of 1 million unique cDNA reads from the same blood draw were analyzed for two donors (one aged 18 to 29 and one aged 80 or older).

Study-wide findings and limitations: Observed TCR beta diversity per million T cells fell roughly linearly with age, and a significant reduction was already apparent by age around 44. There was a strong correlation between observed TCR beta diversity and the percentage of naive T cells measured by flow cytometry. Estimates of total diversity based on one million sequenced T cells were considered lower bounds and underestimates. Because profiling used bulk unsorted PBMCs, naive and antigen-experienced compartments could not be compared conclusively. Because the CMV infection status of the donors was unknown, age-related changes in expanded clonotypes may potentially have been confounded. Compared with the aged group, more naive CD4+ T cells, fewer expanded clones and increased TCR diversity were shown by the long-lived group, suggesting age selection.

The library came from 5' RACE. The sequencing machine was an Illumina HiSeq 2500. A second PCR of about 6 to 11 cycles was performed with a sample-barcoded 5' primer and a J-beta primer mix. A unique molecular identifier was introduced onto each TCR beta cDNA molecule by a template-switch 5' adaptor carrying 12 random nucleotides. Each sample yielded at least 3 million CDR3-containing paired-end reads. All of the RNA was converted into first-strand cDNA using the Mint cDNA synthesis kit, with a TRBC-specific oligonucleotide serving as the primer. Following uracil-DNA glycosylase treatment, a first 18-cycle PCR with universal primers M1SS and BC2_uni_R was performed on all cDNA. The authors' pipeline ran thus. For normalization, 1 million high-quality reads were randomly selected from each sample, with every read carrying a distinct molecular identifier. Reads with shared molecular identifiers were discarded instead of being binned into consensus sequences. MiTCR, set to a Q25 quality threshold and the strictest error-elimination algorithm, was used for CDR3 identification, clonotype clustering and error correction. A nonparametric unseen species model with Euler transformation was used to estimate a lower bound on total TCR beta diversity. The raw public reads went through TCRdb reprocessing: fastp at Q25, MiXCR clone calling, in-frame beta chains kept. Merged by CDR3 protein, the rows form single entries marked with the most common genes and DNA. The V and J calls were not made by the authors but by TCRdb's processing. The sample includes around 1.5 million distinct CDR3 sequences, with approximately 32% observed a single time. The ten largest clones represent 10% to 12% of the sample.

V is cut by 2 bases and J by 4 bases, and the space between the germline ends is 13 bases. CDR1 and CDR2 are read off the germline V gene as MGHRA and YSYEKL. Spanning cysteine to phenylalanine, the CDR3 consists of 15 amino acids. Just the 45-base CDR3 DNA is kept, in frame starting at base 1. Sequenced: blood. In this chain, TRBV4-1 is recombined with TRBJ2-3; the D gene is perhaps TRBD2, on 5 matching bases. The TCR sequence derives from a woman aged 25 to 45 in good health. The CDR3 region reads CASSQRELVADTQYF. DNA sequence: TGCGCCAGCAGCCAACGTGAACTAGTCGCAGATACGCAGTATTTT.